This record concerns one T cell receptor (beta chain) sequence. The data were obtained in a study of blood T cell repertoires in COVID-19. Study-wide context: There were acute and convalescent COVID-19 samples, and they came from the United States, Italy and Spain. PBMCs, B-cell-depleted T cells, or T cells were the source of the cDNA or gDNA that made up the material.

Per the original data handling: Amplified reference gene primers provided the basis for estimating nucleated cell counts. Profiling relied on immunoSEQ multiplex PCR, and the TCRdb table lists in-frame clones only, not all of them. V and J calls and clone size are copied from that table; D and trimming were computed from the DNA. The sample lists nearly 80,000 clones, about four fifths occurring once. The sequence came from a woman aged 70 to 79 with acute or convalescent COVID-19. The sequenced sample consisted of peripheral blood.

The CDR3 DNA sequence: TGTGCCAGCAGCCAAGCAGCTAGTCCCCCAAGGGAGCAGTACTTC. Its translation is CASSQAASPPREQYF. The rearrangement links TRBV3-1 (or the pseudogene TRBV3-2) to TRBJ2-7; unclear D gene. V was pared by 1 base and J by 7 bases, with 17 bases between. CDR3 length: 15 amino acids. Germline assignment: CDR1 LGHDT and CDR2 YNNKEL (reference sequence).